The 21 T cell receptor beta chains listed next were all sequenced from one sample in a study of spatial heterogeneity in lung cancer (dated by TCRdb to the late 2010s). The time point label corresponds to: sample taken at primary tumor resection. Libraries were built with 5' RACE. Instrument on record: NextSeq 500. TCRdb reran the public reads through fastp at Q25 and MiXCR, keeping productive beta chains. Each entry is one CDR3 protein sequence, shown with its most common DNA and genes. This sample gives approximately 66,000 distinct CDR3 sequences in total; about 6.3% of them show up just once. The ten largest clonotypes hold roughly 14% of the sample. Specimen: PBMCs, collected at surgery. These receptors were taken from a female donor with early-stage non-small cell lung cancer.

This clonotype was observed many times. At one boundary the junction diverges from the germline segment, which might be a read error. V usage is TRBV7-7 and J usage is TRBJ1-3; weak D call: TRBD1 (5 bases). The CDR3 length is 15 residues. Germline V CDR1 and CDR2: SSHAT, FNYEAQ (reference sequence). CDR3 in amino acids: CASSLQADSGNTIYF. CDR3 bases: TGTGCTAGCAGCCTACAGGCCGACTCTGGAAACACCATATATTTT.

There are a few counts of this clonotype. V gene TRBV18 combines with J gene TRBJ2-4, with D unresolved. In germline, CDR1 is KGHSH, CDR2 LQKENI. CDR3 length: 13 amino acids. Trimming shortened V by 2 bases and J by 8 bases, and 10 bases separated the two germline ends. The CDR3 DNA reads TGTGCCAGCTCACCAACGGATTTGGACATTCAGTACTTC. It encodes CASSPTDLDIQYF.

This clonotype was detected ten times or more. V gene TRBV9 combines with J gene TRBJ2-7; TRBD2 matches 15 bases. Unmatched junction bases numbered 3, after V lost 3 bases and J lost 5 bases. CDR3 size: 15 residues. CDR1 is SGDLS and CDR2 is YYNGEE in the germline V gene. The CDR3 loop reads CASSGGLAGGNEQYF. As DNA, the CDR3 is TGTGCCAGCAGCGGGGGACTAGCGGGAGGCAACGAGCAGTACTTC.

This clonotype was detected only a few times. The chain couples TRBV6-1 to TRBJ2-4, with a weak D call TRBD2 (6 bases). From germline, CDR1 is MNHNS and CDR2 SASEGT. The ends were cut back, 7 bases at V and 0 bases at J, with 13 bases in the middle. The CDR3 covers 15 residues. CDR3 sequence reads: CASKEGPTAKNIQYF. The CDR3 region has the DNA TGTGCCAGCAAGGAGGGCCCTACAGCCAAAAACATTCAGTACTTC.

This clonotype was seen many times. This chain links TRBV12-3 or TRBV12-4 with TRBJ1-1, with D tentatively TRBD1 (5 bases). CDR3 size: 16 residues. The V gene lost 6 bases and the J gene lost 0 bases, with 17 bases spanning the gap. The CDR3 DNA follows: TGTGCCAGCAGGGCCGGAGGGGCCCGGATGAACACTGAAGCTTTCTTT. This codes for CASRAGGARMNTEAFF.

This clonotype was recorded many times. This chain uses TRBV29-1 with TRBJ1-1; no clear D gene. Germline V lookup: CDR1 SQVTM, CDR2 ANQGSEA. V was pared by 7 bases and J by 5 bases, with 8 bases between. The CDR3 runs 10 residues. CDR3 region: CSDVGTEAFF. CDR3 coding DNA: TGCAGCGATGTAGGAACTGAAGCTTTCTTT.

This clonotype was observed at least ten times. The chain couples TRBV11-2 to TRBJ2-1; 7 bases align to TRBD2. V shed 2 bases, J shed 0 bases, and the junction held 4 bases outside the gene matches. Germline V gives CDR1 SGHAT, CDR2 FQNNGV. CDR3 length: 16 residues. Here the CDR3 reads CASSLRGDSSYNEQFF. Written as DNA, the CDR3 is TGTGCCAGCAGCTTACGGGGGGACTCCTCCTACAATGAGCAGTTCTTC.

V gene TRBV28 combines with J gene TRBJ2-5; 15 nucleotides agree with TRBD2. This CDR3 has 16 amino acids. J lost 3 bases, V lost 5 bases, and 4 bases had no gene match. Germline-derived CDR1 and CDR2 are MDHEN and SYDVKM. This chain's CDR3 is CASSPWTSGGEETQYF. CDR3 nucleotide sequence: TGTGCCAGCAGTCCGTGGACTAGCGGGGGGGAAGAGACCCAGTACTTC.

The chain couples TRBV3-1 to TRBJ1-6, with unresolved D. Germline CDR1 is LGHDT and CDR2 is YNNKEL (reference sequence). The CDR3 consists of 13 residues. Trimming shortened V by 0 bases and J by 10 bases, and 7 bases separated the two germline ends. The CDR3 nucleotides read TGTGCCAGCAGCCAAGATTTAGAGTCACCCCTCCACTTT. Translation gives CASSQDLESPLHF.

This clonotype was recorded at least ten times. The rearrangement joins TRBV28 to TRBJ1-4; no clear D gene. CDR3 length equals 15 residues. The germline CDR1 and CDR2 sequences are MDHEN and SYDVKM. The V gene lost 2 bases and the J gene lost 7 bases, with 14 bases spanning the gap. CDR3 sequence: CASSLNLGMGEKLFF. The CDR3 DNA is TGTGCCAGCAGTTTAAACCTAGGAATGGGTGAAAAACTGTTTTTT.

This clonotype was recorded at least ten times. The chain uses TRBV7-8 and TRBJ2-3; 14 nucleotides align to TRBD2. The CDR3 sequence is 18 residues long. The germline CDR1 and CDR2 sequences are SGHVS and FQNEAQ. Trimming took 4 bases from V and 0 from J; bases not matched to a gene: 6. CDR3 bases: TGTGCCAGCAGCTCCGGGACTAGCGGGAGAGCTAGCACAGATACGCAGTATTTT. Encoded protein: CASSSGTSGRASTDTQYF.

There are many counts of this clonotype. The rearrangement links TRBV12-3 or TRBV12-4 to TRBJ1-2, with 7 bases that match TRBD1. The trim removed 6 bases at V and 2 bases at J, leaving 12 bases unmatched. The CDR3 is 16 amino acids. The CDR3 protein is CASSLTLGGPNYGYTF. CDR3 nucleotides: TGTGCCAGCAGCCTTACATTAGGGGGCCCAAACTATGGCTACACCTTC.

This clonotype is categorized as medium-sized. This rearrangement joins TRBV11-2 to TRBJ2-4; D perhaps matches TRBD1 (5 bases). Germline-derived CDR1 and CDR2 are SGHAT and FQNNGV. V was pared by 1 base and J by 2 bases, with 9 bases between. The CDR3 sequence is 15 residues long. The CDR3 bases are TGTGCCAGCAGCTTAGGGCACAGGTCCAAAAACATTCAGTACTTC. Translated: CASSLGHRSKNIQYF.

The rearrangement joins TRBV29-1 to TRBJ2-2; no firm D call. Germline V CDR1 and CDR2: SQVTM, ANQGSEA. Between the trimmed V and J ends, which lost 0 bases and 0 bases, there was a span of 8 bases. The CDR3 runs 15 residues. CDR3 loop: CSVEDGTANTGELFF. CDR3 sequence (DNA): TGCAGCGTTGAAGATGGTACCGCGAACACCGGGGAGCTGTTTTTT.

As for this clonotype: Being one base from a much bigger clone, this may be a read error. This chain links TRBV7-8 with TRBJ1-1; D is possibly TRBD1 (6 bases). V gave up 6 bases and J gave up 7 bases, with 12 bases separating them. Germline V lookup: CDR1 SGHVS, CDR2 FQNEAQ. The CDR3 totals 12 residues. CDR3 sequence reads: CASRGTCDEAFF. DNA of the CDR3: TGTGCCAGCAGGGGGACATGCGATGAAGCTTTCTTT.

This clonotype came up many times. This chain uses TRBV18 with TRBJ1-5; D is uncertain. From germline, CDR1 is KGHSH and CDR2 LQKENI. The CDR3 totals 13 residues. V lost 6 bases and J lost 3, with 9 bases in between. In DNA, the CDR3 is TGTGCCAGCTCCGACATAAACAATCAGCCCCAGCATTTT. It encodes CASSDINNQPQHF.

In this sample, this clonotype turned up a few times. This rearrangement joins TRBV20-1 to TRBJ2-7; 11 positions agree with TRBD2. In germline, CDR1 is DFQATT, CDR2 SNEGSKA (reference sequence). Trimming took 5 bases from V and 3 from J; bases not matched to a gene: 9. This CDR3 comprises 15 residues. The CDR3 DNA follows: TGCAGTGCTCTTAGCGGGAGGGCCCCAAGCTACGAGCAGTACTTC. It yields the protein CSALSGRAPSYEQYF.

This clonotype came up many times. The V call is TRBV15, the J call TRBJ2-1; 9 nucleotides match TRBD2. In germline, CDR1 is LNHNV, CDR2 YYDKDF (reference sequence). Trimming took 0 bases from V and 3 from J; bases not matched to a gene: 3. The CDR3 has 16 residues. This chain's CDR3 is CATSRDKAGGYNEQFF. The CDR3 bases are TGTGCCACCAGCAGAGATAAAGCGGGGGGCTACAATGAGCAGTTCTTC. Variable domain in full (rest from reference TRBV15 and TRBJ2-1): DAMVIQNPRYQVTQFGKPVTLSCSQTLNHNVMYWYQQKSSQAPKLLFHYYDKDFNNEADTPDNFQSRRPNTSFCFLDIRSPGLGDTAMYLCATSRDKAGGYNEQFFGPGTRLTVL.

The chain recombines TRBV6-5 with TRBJ1-6, with 8 bases identical to TRBD1. CDR3 length: 17 amino acids. Germline lookup yields CDR1 MNHEY and CDR2 SVGAGI. After removal of 2 bases from V and 0 bases from J, the junction contained 3 bases not matched to a gene. CDR3 sequence reads: CASSYGQGLSYNSPLHF. The CDR3 coding sequence is TGTGCCAGCAGTTACGGACAGGGCCTCTCCTATAATTCACCCCTCCACTTT.

The chain carries TRBV21-1 and TRBJ2-7. TRBV21-1 is termed a pseudogene. This CDR3 is 14 amino acids long. Here the CDR3 reads CASSKDAASYEQYF. The CDR3 DNA reads as TGTGCCAGCAGCAAAGACGCTGCGTCCTACGAGCAGTACTTC.

Ten or more counts support this clonotype. The chain links TRBV12-3 or TRBV12-4 to TRBJ1-5; tentative D call: TRBD1 (5 bases). The V gene lost 4 bases and the J gene lost 4 bases, with 11 bases spanning the gap. The CDR3 is 14 amino acids. CDR3 in DNA: TGTGCCAGCAGTTCCCGGGACGGGAATCAGCCCCAGCATTTT. Translated: CASSSRDGNQPQHF.